Each of the 6 T cell receptor beta chains below was sequenced from the same sample in a study of T cell repertoires in cytomegalovirus infection. MiXCR, applied by TCRdb to the reads, yields one record per CDR3 protein. The data show some 150,000 distinct CDR3 sequences, around a quarter seen once. Sequenced material: PBMCs. The receptors stem from a human donor in good health (CMV status not recorded). Some clones in this sample may be carry-over from other donors' samples.

This clonotype was seen many times. V is TRBV7-2 and J is TRBJ1-5; D unclear. The V and J ends lost 1 base and 3 bases respectively, with 7 bases between them. CDR3 length: 14 amino acids. Germline V gene lookup returns CDR1 SGHTA and CDR2 FQGNSA. The CDR3 sequence: CASSLGTLNQPQHF. DNA for the CDR3: TGTGCCAGCAGCTTAGGTACACTCAATCAGCCCCAGCATTTT.

This clonotype was seen more than once but under ten times. At one of its ends the junction is not consistent with the germline gene, which may arise from a read error. This chain uses TRBV7-6 with TRBJ2-3, with D perhaps TRBD2 (6 bases). The CDR3 is 15 residues long. CDR1 and CDR2 from the germline V gene are SGHVS and FNYEAQ. In nucleotides, the CDR3 is TGTGCTAGCAGCTCTACGGGGGACCCCACAGATACGCAGTATTTT. Its translation: CASSSTGDPTDTQYF.

The rearrangement uses TRBV12-3 or TRBV12-4 and TRBJ2-1, with no clear D. The length of the CDR3 is 13 residues. V was pared by 5 bases and J by 10 bases, with 15 bases between. The CDR3 DNA follows: TGTGCCAGCAGTCCAGGACGTGCCGGGGAGCAGTTCTTC. Translated, it gives CASSPGRAGEQFF.

The rearrangement joins TRBV28 to TRBJ1-2; tentatively, D is TRBD1 (5 bases). Trimming left V 6 bases short and J 2 bases short, with 10 bases between. The CDR3 sequence is 13 residues long. CDR1 is MDHEN, CDR2 SYDVKM, per germline. The CDR3 DNA sequence: TGTGCCAGCAGGGAGGACAAGAACTATGGCTACACCTTC. It translates to CASREDKNYGYTF.

The chain links TRBV5-4 to TRBJ1-2, with 8 positions matching TRBD1. The CDR3 sequence is 13 residues long. The V gene's germline CDR1 is SGHNT and CDR2 YYREEE (reference sequence). Trimming removed 9 bases from V and 2 bases from J; junction bases left unmatched: 6. CDR3 in amino acids: CANLDRANYGYTF. CDR3 DNA: TGTGCCAACTTGGACAGGGCCAACTATGGCTACACCTTC.

The genes are TRBV7-8 and TRBJ1-3; no clear D gene. Germline V gives CDR1 SGHVS, CDR2 FQNEAQ. V was cut by 0 bases and J by 0 bases, with 0 bases left in between. This CDR3 spans 13 amino acids. Here the CDR3 DNA reads TGTGCCAGCAGCTTAGCCTCTGGAAACACCATATATTTT. This translates into CASSLASGNTIYF.